The T cell receptor beta chain described here comes from a study of T-cell reconstitution after alpha-beta-depleted transplantation in children (dated by TCRdb to 2016 to 2018). With regard to the full study: T-cell immune reconstitution after TCRalphabeta/CD19-depleted allogeneic hematopoietic cell transplantation in children was quantitatively tracked in the study by means of TCR repertoire profiling. The investigation overall reported the following: In some patients, the high TCRbeta diversity seen at day 60 was put down to recipient T cells and intrathymic progenitors that had survived conditioning. The frequencies of hyperexpanded clones fell over the following months, and after one year, T-cell counts and TCRbeta diversity were mostly attributed to newly produced T cells. About two months after transplant, the apparently early recovery of alphabetaT-cell counts reportedly depended on just several hundred clones that had expanded rapidly and came from non-depleted graft cells.

The CDR3 measures 14 amino acids from cysteine to phenylalanine. The retained sequence is limited to the CDR3, 42 bases, with the frame set at the first base. V sheds 3 bases and J sheds 0 bases, leaving 9 bases between their ends. CDR1 is given as LNHNV and CDR2 as YYDKDF, both from the germline V gene (reference sequence). Explained via the paper, the treatment or condition label denotes: allogeneic hematopoietic cell transplantation with graft depleted of TCRalphabeta T cells and CD19 B cells. The transplant recipients were children given TCRalphabeta/CD19-depleted allogeneic hematopoietic cell grafts. This clonotype was seen more than once but under ten times. Its cognate antigen has yet to be identified. The record has no base qualities; no much larger clone is one base away. Libraries were prepared through PCR. Instrument on record: Illumina HiSeq 2500. To normalize quantification of the TCRbeta repertoire, the TCR libraries were built with molecular barcoding that relied on unique molecular identifiers. TCRdb cleaned the public reads at Q25 with fastp, built clones with MiXCR and kept in-frame beta chains. CDR3 protein sequences are deduplicated, and each keeps its most common genes and DNA. The table for this sample lists more than 500,000 distinct CDR3 sequences; roughly an eighth of them were counted only once. The ten biggest clones cover 12% to 15% of the sample.

The receptor chain draws on TRBV15 and TRBJ2-7; the best D guess is TRBD1, with 5 bases matching. This clonotype was obtained from a female patient aged 2-10 years who had a stem cell transplant for aplastic anemia, so the T cells may come from the graft donor. Sequencing used PBMCs, mostly from graft donor cells, obtained 180 days after TCRalphabeta/CD19-depleted stem cell transplant. The nucleotide sequence is given as TGTGCCACCAGCAGGGACACCGTCTCCTACGAGCAGTACTTC. Its coded protein is CATSRDTVSYEQYF.